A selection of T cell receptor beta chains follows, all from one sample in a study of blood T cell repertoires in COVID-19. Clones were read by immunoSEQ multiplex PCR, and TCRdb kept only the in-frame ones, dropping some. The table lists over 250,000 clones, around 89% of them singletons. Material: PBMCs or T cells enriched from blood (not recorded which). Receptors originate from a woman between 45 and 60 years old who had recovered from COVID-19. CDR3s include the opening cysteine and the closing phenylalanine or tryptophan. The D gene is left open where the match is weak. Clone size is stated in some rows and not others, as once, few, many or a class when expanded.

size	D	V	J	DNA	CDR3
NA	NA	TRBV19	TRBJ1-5	TGTGCCACCCAACAAACAGGGCTCCTTCAGCCCCAGCATTTT	CATQQTGLLQPQHF
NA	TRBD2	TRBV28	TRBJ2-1	TGTGCCAGCACAAGCGGGGCTAGCGGGAGGCGGGAGTTCTTC	CASTSGASGRREFF
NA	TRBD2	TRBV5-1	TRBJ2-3	TGCGCCAGCAGCTCCCGTCCCGGGACTAGCGGGATCACAGATACGCAGTATTTT	CASSSRPGTSGITDTQYF
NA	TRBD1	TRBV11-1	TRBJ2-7	TGTGCCAGCAGCCGAGAGGGACAGTCTGGCTACGAGCAGTACTTC	CASSREGQSGYEQYF
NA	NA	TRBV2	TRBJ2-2	TGTGCCAGCAGTGGAGGCACCCCAGGGACCGGGGAGCTGTTTTTT	CASSGGTPGTGELFF
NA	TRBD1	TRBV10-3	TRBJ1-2	TGTGCCATAACCCGAGGGACAGGGCCGGGCTATGGCTACACCTTC	CAITRGTGPGYGYTF
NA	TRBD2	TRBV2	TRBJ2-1	TGTGCCAGCAGTGCGGGAGTACTAGCGGGAGATGGGTCCTACAATGAGCAGTTCTTC	CASSAGVLAGDGSYNEQFF
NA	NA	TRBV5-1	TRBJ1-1	TGCGCCAGCAGCTTGGCGAGGCGGGGGAACACTGAAGCTTTCTTT	CASSLARRGNTEAFF
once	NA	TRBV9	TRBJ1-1	TGTGCCAGCAGCGTCACTCCGGGACAAACTGGGGGGAACACTGAAGCTTTCTTT	CASSVTPGQTGGNTEAFF
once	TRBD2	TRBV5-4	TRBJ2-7	TGTGCCAGCAGCCCTCGCGGTGTGGGGCGGGAGTGGTACGAGCAGTACTTC	CASSPRGVGREWYEQYF
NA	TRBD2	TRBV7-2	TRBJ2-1	TGTGCCAGCAGCTTAGGTCGGCGGGAGGGCGGTTTGAATGAGCAGTTCTTC	CASSLGRREGGLNEQFF
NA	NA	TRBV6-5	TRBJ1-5	TGTGCCAGCAGCCTCGGCGGGGCTGGCAATCAGCCCCAGCATTTT	CASSLGGAGNQPQHF
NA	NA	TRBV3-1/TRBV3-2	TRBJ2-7	TGTGCCAGCAGCCAAAGGCTGGGAGGAGAGGAGCAGTACTTC	CASSQRLGGEEQYF
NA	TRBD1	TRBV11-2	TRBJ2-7	TGTGCCAGCAGTCCATCACTGACAGGGACAGGTTACGAGCAGTACTTC	CASSPSLTGTGYEQYF
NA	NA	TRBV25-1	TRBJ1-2	TGTGCCAGCAAGGACAGCCTCAGTTCAGGTGGCTACACCTTC	CASKDSLSSGGYTF
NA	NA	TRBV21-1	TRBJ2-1	TGTGCCAGCAGCAGTACCGGGACTAAAAATTACAATGAGCAGTTCTTC	CASSSTGTKNYNEQFF
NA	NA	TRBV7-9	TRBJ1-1	TGTGCCAGCAGCTTAGGGGGGGAGGTCACTGAAGCTTTCTTT	CASSLGGEVTEAFF
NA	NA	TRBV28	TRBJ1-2	TGTGCCAGCAGTTTAAGTTCGAGGGGCTACACCTTC	CASSLSSRGYTF
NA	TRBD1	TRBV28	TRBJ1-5	TGTGCCAGCAGCTCAGGGGGCTCGTACTCTCAGCCCCAGCATTTT	CASSSGGSYSQPQHF
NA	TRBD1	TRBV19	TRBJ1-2	TGTGCCAGTAGTACGGAATCGGACAGGGTGATTTTTGGCTACACCTTC	CASSTESDRVIFGYTF
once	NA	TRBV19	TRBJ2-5	TGTGCCAGTAGCTCCCAGGCGGGAGAGACCCAGTACTTC	CASSSQAGETQYF
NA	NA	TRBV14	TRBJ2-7	TGTGCCAGCAGCAGCCGACAGGAGACCTACGAGCAGTACTTC	CASSSRQETYEQYF
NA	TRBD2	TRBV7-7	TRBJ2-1	TGTGCTAGCACCCTCTCCGGACTAGCGGGAACTTACAATGAGCAGTTCTTC	CASTLSGLAGTYNEQFF
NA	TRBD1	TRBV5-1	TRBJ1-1	TGCGCCAGCAGCAAAGAACAGGGGTTCACTGAAGCTTTCTTT	CASSKEQGFTEAFF
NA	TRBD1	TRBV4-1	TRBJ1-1	TGCGCCAGCAGCCCGCGGACAGGGGGCACTGAAGCTTTCTTT	CASSPRTGGTEAFF
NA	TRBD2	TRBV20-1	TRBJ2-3	TGCAGTGCCAGTCCGGGACTAGGAGATACGCAGTATTTT	CSASPGLGDTQYF
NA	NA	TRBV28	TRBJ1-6	TGTGCCAGCAGTTTACCGAGGCAGAGTTATTCACCCCTCCACTTT	CASSLPRQSYSPLHF
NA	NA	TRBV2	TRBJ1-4	TGTGCCAGCAGCCCTTCCGGGACTAATGAAAAACTGTTTTTT	CASSPSGTNEKLFF
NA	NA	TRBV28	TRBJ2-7	TGTGCCAGCAGTTCCCTATCAGGGTACGAGCAGTACTTC	CASSSLSGYEQYF
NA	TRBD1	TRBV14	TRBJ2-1	TGTGCCAGCAGCCCCTGGGACAGCTACTTCTCCTACAATGAGCAGTTCTTC	CASSPWDSYFSYNEQFF
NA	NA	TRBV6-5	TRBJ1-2	TGTGCCAGCCTATCCATAGATTCTAACTATGGCTACACCTTC	CASLSIDSNYGYTF
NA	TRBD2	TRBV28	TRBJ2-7	TGTGCCAGTCTTAGCGGGAGCTCCTACGAGCAGTACTTC	CASLSGSSYEQYF
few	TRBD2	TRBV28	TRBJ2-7	TGTGCCAGCAGTTCTTATCCCGGGACTAGCGGGACTGGCTACGAGCAGTACTTC	CASSSYPGTSGTGYEQYF
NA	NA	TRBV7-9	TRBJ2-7	TGTGCCAGCAGCCAAGAGGGCGGGGAGCAGTACTTC	CASSQEGGEQYF
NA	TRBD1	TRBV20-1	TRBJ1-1	TGCAGTGCTAGTGACAGGGCAAATGAAGCTTTCTTT	CSASDRANEAFF
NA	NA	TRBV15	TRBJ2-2	TGTGCCACCAGCCCACTTGGGACACACTTCACCGGGGAGCTGTTTTTT	CATSPLGTHFTGELFF
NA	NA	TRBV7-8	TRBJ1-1	TGTGCCAGCAGCTTAGCGCTCGGAGAGAAGGTTGAAGCTTTCTTT	CASSLALGEKVEAFF
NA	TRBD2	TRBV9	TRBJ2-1	TGTGCCAGCAGCGCGGCGGGACTAGCGGGAGTTGGTGAGCAGTTCTTC	CASSAAGLAGVGEQFF
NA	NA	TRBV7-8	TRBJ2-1	TGTGCCAGCAGCACCTACGGGAGCTCCTACAATGAGCAGTTCTTC	CASSTYGSSYNEQFF
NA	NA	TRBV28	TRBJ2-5	TGTGCCAGCAGTTTAAGTGGGAGCCAAGAGACCCAGTACTTC	CASSLSGSQETQYF
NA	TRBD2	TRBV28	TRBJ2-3	TGTGCCAGCAGTTTCCTAGCGGGAGGTGGAACAGATACGCAGTATTTT	CASSFLAGGGTDTQYF
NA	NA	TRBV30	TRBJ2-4	TGTGCCTGGAGTGTGGGCAGAGCCAAAAACATTCAGTACTTC	CAWSVGRAKNIQYF